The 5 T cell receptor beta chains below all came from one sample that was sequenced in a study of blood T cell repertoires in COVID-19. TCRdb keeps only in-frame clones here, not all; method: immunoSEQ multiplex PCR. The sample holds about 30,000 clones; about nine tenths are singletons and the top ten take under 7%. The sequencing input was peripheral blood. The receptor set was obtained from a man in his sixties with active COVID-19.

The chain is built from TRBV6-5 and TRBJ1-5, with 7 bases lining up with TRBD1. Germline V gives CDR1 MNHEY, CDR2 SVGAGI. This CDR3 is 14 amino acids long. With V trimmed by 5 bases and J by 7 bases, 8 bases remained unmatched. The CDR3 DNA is TGTGCCAGCAGTCTGACAGGGTCAAGACAGCCCCAGCATTTT. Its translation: CASSLTGSRQPQHF.

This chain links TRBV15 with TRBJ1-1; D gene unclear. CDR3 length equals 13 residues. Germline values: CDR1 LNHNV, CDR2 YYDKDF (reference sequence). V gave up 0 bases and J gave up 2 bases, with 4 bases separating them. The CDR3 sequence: CATSRDPNTEAFF. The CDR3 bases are TGTGCCACCAGCAGAGATCCAAACACTGAAGCTTTCTTT.

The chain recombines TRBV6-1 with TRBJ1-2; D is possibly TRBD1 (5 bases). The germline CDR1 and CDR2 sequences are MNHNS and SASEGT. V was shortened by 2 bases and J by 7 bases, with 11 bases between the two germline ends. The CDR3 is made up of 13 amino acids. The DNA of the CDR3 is TGTGCCAGCAGTGAACAGGGCTCTATTGGCTACACCTTC. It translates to CASSEQGSIGYTF.

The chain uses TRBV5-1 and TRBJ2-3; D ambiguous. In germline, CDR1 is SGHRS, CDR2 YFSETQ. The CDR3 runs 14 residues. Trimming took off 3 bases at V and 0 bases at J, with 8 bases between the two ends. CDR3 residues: CASSSEQSTDTQYF. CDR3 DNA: TGCGCCAGCAGCTCAGAACAGAGCACAGATACGCAGTATTTT.

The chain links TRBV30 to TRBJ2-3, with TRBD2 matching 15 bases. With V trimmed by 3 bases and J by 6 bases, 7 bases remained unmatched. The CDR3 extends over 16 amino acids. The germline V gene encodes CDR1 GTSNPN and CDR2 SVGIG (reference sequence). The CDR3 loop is CAWSAGLAGGVDTQYF. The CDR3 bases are TGTGCCTGGAGCGCTGGACTAGCGGGGGGGGTGGATACGCAGTATTTT.